This TCR beta chain was identified during a study of CD8+ T cells in alopecia areata. This CDR3 is built from 15 residues. The V gene's germline CDR1 is SGHVS and CDR2 FNYEAQ. V shed 5 bases and J 4 bases; nucleotides not matched to a gene: 7. Treatment: oral pan-JAK inhibitor, 5-10 mg twice daily. Individuals with alopecia areata gave both lesional scalp punch biopsies and peripheral blood for collection. Study-level findings and limits: Alopecia totalis/universalis scalp especially showed more expanded CD8+ clones than normal scalp. Significant decreases in scalp clonality and expanded CD8+ clones followed tofacitinib treatment. Having just one nonresponder leaves the connection between baseline CD8+ expansion and response unresolved.

Extracted RNA was reverse transcribed, and the resulting cDNA served as sequencing template. Sequenced by immunoSEQ multiplex PCR; TCRdb stores in-frame clones only, minus some. Among roughly 92,000 clones listed, about 71% were seen once. In the case of this clone: Its antigen is unidentified.

The chain recombines TRBV7-6 with TRBJ2-2; 7 nucleotides agree with TRBD1. Sample: CD8+ T cells sorted from blood, taken between weeks 43 and 45, from a patient treated with tofacitinib. The sequence was collected from a human donor with alopecia areata. CDR3 DNA sequence: TGTGCCAGCAGCCCTAGACAGGGTCGCACCGGGGAGCTGTTTTTT. Translation gives CASSPRQGRTGELFF.